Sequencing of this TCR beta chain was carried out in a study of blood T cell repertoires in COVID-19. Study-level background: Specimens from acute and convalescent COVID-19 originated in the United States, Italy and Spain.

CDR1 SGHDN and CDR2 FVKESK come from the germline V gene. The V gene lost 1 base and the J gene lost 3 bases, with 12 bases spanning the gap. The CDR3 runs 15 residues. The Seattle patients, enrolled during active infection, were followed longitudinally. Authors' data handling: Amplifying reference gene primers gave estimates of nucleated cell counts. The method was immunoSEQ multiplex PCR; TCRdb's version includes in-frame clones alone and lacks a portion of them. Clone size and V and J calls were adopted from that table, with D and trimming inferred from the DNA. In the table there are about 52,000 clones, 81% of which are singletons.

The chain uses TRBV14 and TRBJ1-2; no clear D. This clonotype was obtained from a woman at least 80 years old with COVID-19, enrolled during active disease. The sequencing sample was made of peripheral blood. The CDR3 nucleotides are TGTGCCAGCAGCCAAGTCGCTGCAGGTTACTATGGCTACACCTTC. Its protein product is CASSQVAAGYYGYTF. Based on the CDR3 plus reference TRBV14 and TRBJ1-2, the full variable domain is EAGVTQFPSHSVIEKGQTVTLRCDPISGHDNLYWYRRVMGKEIKFLLHFVKESKQDESGMPNNRFLAERTGGTYSTLKVQPAELEDSGVYFCASSQVAAGYYGYTFGSGTRLTVV.